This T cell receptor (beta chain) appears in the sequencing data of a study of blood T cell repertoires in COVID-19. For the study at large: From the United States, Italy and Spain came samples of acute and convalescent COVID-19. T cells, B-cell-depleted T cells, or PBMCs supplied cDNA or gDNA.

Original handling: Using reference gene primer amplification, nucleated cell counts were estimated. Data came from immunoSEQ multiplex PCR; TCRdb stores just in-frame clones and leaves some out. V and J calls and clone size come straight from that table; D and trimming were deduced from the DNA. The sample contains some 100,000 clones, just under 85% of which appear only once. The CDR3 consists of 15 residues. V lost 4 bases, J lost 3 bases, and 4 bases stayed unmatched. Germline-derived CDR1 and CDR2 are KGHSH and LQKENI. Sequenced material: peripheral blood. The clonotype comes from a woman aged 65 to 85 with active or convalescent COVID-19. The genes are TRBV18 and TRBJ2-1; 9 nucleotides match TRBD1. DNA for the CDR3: TGTGCCAGCTCACAACAGGGGGCCTTCTACAATGAGCAGTTCTTC. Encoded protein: CASSQQGAFYNEQFF.